This T cell receptor beta chain was found in a study of T cell clones after liver transplantation (dated by TCRdb to about 2019). Looking at the study overall: The samples were obtained from ITN030ST, a randomized trial that attempted immunosuppression withdrawal within 2 years after liver transplantation. Donor-reactive T cell clones were identified by TCRbeta sequencing after a pre-transplant mixed lymphocyte reaction and then tracked in post-transplant blood. Third party-reactive TCRbeta sequences were also identified from pre-transplant MLRs to serve as an antigen-independent comparator for donor-reactive sequences. Three of the eight recipients were HCV-positive; the others were transplanted for non-autoimmune, non-viral indications. Until randomization at 12-24 months post-transplant, subjects were given standard immunosuppression, with no induction therapy. Tolerance meant complete immunosuppression withdrawal for at least one year without liver enzymes rising beyond twice the upper limit of normal. Blood samples were taken pre-transplant, pre-randomization before withdrawal, and post-randomization after full withdrawal or failed withdrawal. The studied cohort comprised 8 liver transplant recipients, 3 classified as tolerant and 5 as non-tolerant.

The germline V gene yields SGHRS for CDR1 and YFSETQ for CDR2. The V end gives up 3 bases and the J end 5 bases, leaving 5 bases in the junction not matched to a gene. The CDR3, cysteine through phenylalanine, is 16 amino acids long. Left in the record is the CDR3 DNA by itself, 48 bases read in frame from the first base. The research as a whole found: The conclusions were considered preliminary, being limited by small, heterogeneous patient numbers and non-standardized post-transplant time points. Since no allograft tissue specimens were available, donor-reactive T cells may have migrated into the graft instead of being deleted. Donor-reactive sequences decreased more than third party-reactive sequences, which suggests partial antigen-specific deletion that was not related to withdrawal success. Once repertoire turnover was taken into account, donor-reactive detection showed a significant reduction for CD4 in 7 of 8 subjects and for CD8 in 8 of 8. Low numbers of available donor cells limited the measurable donor-reactive repertoire in two subjects. Circulating donor-reactive CD4 TCRbeta sequences fell significantly post-transplant in most of the 8 subjects, irrespective of tolerance or HCV status.

This clone appeared a single time. Which antigen it targets is not known. Within one base of it there is no much larger clone, and no base qualities were kept. Frozen genomic DNA underwent high-throughput TCRbeta CDR3 sequencing by immunoSEQ, including PCR amplification, mapping, bias correction and internal controls. On the study's bioinformatics: Productive rearrangements were kept, and unique TCRbeta sequences were defined by CDR3 nucleotide sequence plus V and J gene. Donor-reactive sequences required at least 5-fold expansion in CFSE-low cells versus unstimulated pre-transplant cells and at least 0.01% frequency. Per-subject minimum frequency thresholds, based on the lowest-template unstimulated sample, ensured at least 90% detection power. Repertoire turnover was measured by Jensen-Shannon divergence between the top 1000 TCRbeta sequences post- and pre-transplant. Changes in detection of donor-reactive sequences were assessed with two-sided Fisher's exact tests. This is the immuneACCESS table as TCRdb keeps it, with only in-frame sequences that have V and J called. A part of the clones is gone; compared with another copy, unresolved V genes explain less than half, and the rest is unexplained. Clonal size and the V and J genes are those of that table, whereas D and trimming came from the DNA. The sample table records around 110,000 clones; approximately 90% of these occur just once. The ten most abundant clones make up 0.65% to 0.95% of the sample.

Thawed unstimulated PBMCs were stained for CD3, CD4 and CD8 and FACS-sorted into CD3+CD4+ and CD3+CD8+ populations. Each of the 8 studied subjects was randomized to immunosuppression withdrawal. Genomic DNA was isolated with the Qiagen DNeasy Blood and Tissue Kit. The chain is assembled from TRBV5-1 and TRBJ2-5, with TRBD2 identical over 15 junction bases. The receptor comes from a human patient who received a liver transplant. Some T cells may originate with the graft donor following a transplant. This specimen consisted of CD4+ T cells from blood, obtained 12 months after liver transplant. The CDR3 is CASSSGLAGGAETQYF. The DNA is TGCGCCAGCAGCTCGGGACTAGCGGGAGGAGCGGAGACCCAGTACTTC. Supplemented by the reference TRBV5-1 and TRBJ2-5 proteins around the CDR3, the complete variable domain is KAGVTQTPRYLIKTRGQQVTLSCSPISGHRSVSWYQQTPGQGLQFLFEYFSETQRNKGNFPGRFSGRQFSNSRSEMNVSTLELGDSALYLCASSSGLAGGAETQYFGPGTRLLVL.